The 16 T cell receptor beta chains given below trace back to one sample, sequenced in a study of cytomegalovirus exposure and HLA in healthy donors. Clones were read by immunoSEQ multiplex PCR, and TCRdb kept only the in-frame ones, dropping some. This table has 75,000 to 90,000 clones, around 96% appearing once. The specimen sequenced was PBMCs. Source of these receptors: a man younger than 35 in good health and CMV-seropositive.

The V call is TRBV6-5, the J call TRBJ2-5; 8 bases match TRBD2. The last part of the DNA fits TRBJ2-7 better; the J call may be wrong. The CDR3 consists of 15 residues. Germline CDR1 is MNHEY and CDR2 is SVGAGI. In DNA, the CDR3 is TGTGCCAGCAGGGGCCTAGCGGGCCAATACTACGAGCAGTACTTC. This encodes CASRGLAGQYYEQYF.

The CDR3 sequence is CASSLAGNQPQHF. The CDR3 bases are TGTGCCAGCAGCTTAGCGGGCAATCAGCCCCAGCATTTT. The chain links TRBV11-2 to TRBJ1-5; unclear D gene. Germline V lookup: CDR1 SGHAT, CDR2 FQNNGV. The CDR3 consists of 13 residues. V lost 1 base to trimming and J lost 2 bases, with 3 bases between them.

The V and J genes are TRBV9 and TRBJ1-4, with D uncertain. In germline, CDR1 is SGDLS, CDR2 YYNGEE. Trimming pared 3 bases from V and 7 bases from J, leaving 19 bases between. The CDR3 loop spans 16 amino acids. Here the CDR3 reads CASSGPNGSEREKLFF. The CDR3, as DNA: TGTGCCAGCAGCGGACCAAACGGGAGCGAACGTGAAAAACTGTTTTTT. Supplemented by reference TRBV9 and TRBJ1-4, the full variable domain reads DSGVTQTPKHLITATGQRVTLRCSPRSGDLSVYWYQQSLDQGLQFLIQYYNGEERAKGNILERFSAQQFPDLHSELNLSSLELGDSALYFCASSGPNGSEREKLFFGSGTQLSVL.

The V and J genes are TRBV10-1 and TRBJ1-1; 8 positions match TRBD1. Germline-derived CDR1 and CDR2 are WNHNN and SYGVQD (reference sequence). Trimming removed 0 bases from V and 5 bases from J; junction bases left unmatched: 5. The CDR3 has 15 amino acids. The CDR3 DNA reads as TGCGCCAGCAGTGAGTCGAACAGGGGGTATACTGAAGCTTTCTTT. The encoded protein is CASSESNRGYTEAFF.

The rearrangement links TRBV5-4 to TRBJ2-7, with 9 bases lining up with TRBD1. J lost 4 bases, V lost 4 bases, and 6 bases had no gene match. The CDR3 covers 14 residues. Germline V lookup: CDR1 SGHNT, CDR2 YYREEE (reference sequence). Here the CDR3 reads CASSLGTGRYEQYF. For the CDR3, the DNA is TGTGCCAGCAGCCTGGGGACAGGGAGGTACGAGCAGTACTTC.

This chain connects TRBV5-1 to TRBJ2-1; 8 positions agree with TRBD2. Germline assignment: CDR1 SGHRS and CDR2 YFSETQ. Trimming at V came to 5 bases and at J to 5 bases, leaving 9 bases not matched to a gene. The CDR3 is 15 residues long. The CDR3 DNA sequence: TGCGCCAGCAGTGCGCCCGGGACTAGTAACAATGAGCAGTTCTTC. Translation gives CASSAPGTSNNEQFF.

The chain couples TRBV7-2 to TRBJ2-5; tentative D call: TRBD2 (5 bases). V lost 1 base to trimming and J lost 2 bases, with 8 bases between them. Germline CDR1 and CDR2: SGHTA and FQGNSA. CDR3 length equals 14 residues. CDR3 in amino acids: CASSLGGSQETQYF. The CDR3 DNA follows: TGTGCCAGCAGCTTAGGTGGGAGTCAAGAGACCCAGTACTTC.

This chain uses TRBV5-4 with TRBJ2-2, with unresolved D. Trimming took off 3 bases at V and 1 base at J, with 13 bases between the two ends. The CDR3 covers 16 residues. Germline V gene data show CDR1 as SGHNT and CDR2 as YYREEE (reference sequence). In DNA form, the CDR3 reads TGTGCCAGCAGCTCCGCGAGCGCTGGGAACACCGGGGAGCTGTTTTTT. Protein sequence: CASSSASAGNTGELFF. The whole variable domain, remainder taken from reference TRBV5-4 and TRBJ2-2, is ETGVTQSPTHLIKTRGQQVTLRCSSQSGHNTVSWYQQALGQGPQFIFQYYREEENGRGNFPPRFSGLQFPNYSSELNVNALELDDSALYLCASSSASAGNTGELFFGEGSRLTVL.

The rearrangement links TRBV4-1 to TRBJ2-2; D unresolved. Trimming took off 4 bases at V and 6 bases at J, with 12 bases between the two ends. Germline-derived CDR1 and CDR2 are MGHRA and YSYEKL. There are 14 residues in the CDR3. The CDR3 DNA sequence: TGCGCCAGCAGCCCGACACCCGATCCCGGGGAGCTGTTTTTT. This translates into CASSPTPDPGELFF.

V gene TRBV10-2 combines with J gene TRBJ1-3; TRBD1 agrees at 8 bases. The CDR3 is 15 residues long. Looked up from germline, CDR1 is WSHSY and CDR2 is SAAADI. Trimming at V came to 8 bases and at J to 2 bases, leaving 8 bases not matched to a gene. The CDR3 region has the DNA TGCGCCAGCTTCGGACAGGGACAGACTGGAAACACCATATATTTT. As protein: CASFGQGQTGNTIYF.

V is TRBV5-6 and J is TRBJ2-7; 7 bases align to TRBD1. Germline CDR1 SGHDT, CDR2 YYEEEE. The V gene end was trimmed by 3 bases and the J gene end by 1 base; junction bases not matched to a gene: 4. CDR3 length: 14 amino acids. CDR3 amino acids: CASSYGTESYEQYF. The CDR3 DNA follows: TGTGCCAGCAGCTACGGGACAGAATCCTACGAGCAGTACTTC. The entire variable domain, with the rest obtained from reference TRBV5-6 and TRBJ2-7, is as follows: DAGVTQSPTHLIKTRGQQVTLRCSPKSGHDTVSWYQQALGQGPQFIFQYYEEEERQRGNFPDRFSGHQFPNYSSELNVNALLLGDSALYLCASSYGTESYEQYFGPGTRLTVT.

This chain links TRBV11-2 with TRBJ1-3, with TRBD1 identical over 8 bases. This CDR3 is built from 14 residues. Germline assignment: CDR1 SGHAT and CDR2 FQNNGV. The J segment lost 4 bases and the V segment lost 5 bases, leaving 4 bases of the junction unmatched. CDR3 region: CASSNRDRGNTIYF. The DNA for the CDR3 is TGTGCCAGCAGCAACCGGGACAGGGGAAACACCATATATTTT.

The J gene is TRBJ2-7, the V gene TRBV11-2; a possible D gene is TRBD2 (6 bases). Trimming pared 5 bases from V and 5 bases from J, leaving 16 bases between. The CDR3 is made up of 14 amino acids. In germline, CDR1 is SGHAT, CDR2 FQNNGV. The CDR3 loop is CASSPAAGPHEQYF. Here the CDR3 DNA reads TGTGCCAGCAGCCCGGCGGCGGGACCCCACGAGCAGTACTTC.

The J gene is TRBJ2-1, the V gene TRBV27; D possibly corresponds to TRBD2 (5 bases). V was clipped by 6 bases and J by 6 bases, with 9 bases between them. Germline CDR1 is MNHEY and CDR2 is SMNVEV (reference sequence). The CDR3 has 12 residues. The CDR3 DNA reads TGTGCCAGCAGACGCGGACTCAATGAGCAGTTCTTC. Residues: CASRRGLNEQFF.

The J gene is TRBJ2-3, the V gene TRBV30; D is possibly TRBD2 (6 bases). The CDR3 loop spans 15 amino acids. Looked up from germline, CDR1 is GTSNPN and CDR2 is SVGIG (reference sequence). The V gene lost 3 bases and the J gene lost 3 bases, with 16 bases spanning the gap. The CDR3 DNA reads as TGTGCCTGGAGCCCCTTGTGGGAGGAGACAGATACGCAGTATTTT. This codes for CAWSPLWEETDTQYF.

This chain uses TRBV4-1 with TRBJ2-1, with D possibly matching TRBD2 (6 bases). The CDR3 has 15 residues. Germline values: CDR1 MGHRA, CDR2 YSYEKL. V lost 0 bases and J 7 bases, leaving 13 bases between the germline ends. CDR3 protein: CASSQELARINEQFF. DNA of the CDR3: TGCGCCAGCAGCCAAGAGCTAGCGCGTATAAATGAGCAGTTCTTC.